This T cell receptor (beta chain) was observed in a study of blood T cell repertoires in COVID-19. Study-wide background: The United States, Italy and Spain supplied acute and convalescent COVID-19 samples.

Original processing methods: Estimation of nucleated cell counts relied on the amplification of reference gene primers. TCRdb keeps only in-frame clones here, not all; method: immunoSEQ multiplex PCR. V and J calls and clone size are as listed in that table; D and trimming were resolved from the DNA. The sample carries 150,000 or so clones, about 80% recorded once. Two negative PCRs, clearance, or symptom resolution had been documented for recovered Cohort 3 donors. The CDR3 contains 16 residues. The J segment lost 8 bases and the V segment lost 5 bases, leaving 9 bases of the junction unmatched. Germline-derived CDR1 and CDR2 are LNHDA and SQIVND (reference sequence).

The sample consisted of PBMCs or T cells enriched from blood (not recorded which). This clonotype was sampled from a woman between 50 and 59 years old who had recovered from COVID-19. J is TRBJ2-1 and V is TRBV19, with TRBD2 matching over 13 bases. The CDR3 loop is CASSLRTSGSEDEQFF. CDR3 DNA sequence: TGTGCCAGTAGTCTGAGGACTAGCGGGAGTGAGGATGAGCAGTTCTTC.